The clone carrying this T cell receptor beta chain was observed a few times. Its antigen remains unknown. The sample originates from a study of beta chain features in type 1 diabetes. Across the study: Across all samples, some 98 million sorted cells were examined.

Findings of the study overall: Shortening of TCRB CDR3s, moderate but significant, appeared in all four CD4+ subsets of Type 1 diabetes patients.

Expressed TCRB transcripts were sequenced because the entire RNA isolate underwent reverse transcription. The read count averaged around 3.6 million across naive, central memory and regulatory T cell samples. The data were produced by immunoSEQ multiplex PCR, yet TCRdb's version contains in-frame clones alone and is incomplete. The data contain roughly 300,000 clones, around 15% of them singletons. The clonotype originates from a man aged 25-45 years with type 1 diabetes. Source material: naive CD4+ T cells from blood.

The CDR3 nucleotides read TGCGCCAGCAGCCAAGAAGCGGGGGGCCAGGGTGAGCAGTTCTTC. Translation: CASSQEAGGQGEQFF. This sequence joins TRBV4-3 and TRBJ2-1; 9 bases fit TRBD2. With V trimmed by 0 bases and J by 9 bases, 6 bases remained unmatched. Germline V lookup: CDR1 LGHNA, CDR2 YSLEER. The CDR3 contains 15 residues.